A single sample gave rise to the 31 T cell receptor beta chains below, sequenced in a study of blood T cell repertoires in COVID-19. Clones were read by immunoSEQ multiplex PCR, and TCRdb kept only the in-frame ones, dropping some. The profile covers 65,000 or so clones, with 65% to 85% appearing a single time and 51% taken by the ten largest. The sample consisted of PBMCs or T cells enriched from blood (not recorded which). The source of these receptors is an older woman who had been exposed to COVID-19.

This clone was recorded at least ten times. The chain couples TRBV6-5 to TRBJ2-7; the D gene is possibly TRBD1 (6 bases). CDR3 length equals 13 residues. CDR1 MNHEY and CDR2 SVGAGI come from the germline V gene. V was clipped by 5 bases and J by 3 bases, with 11 bases between them. The CDR3 DNA follows: TGTGCCAGCAGTACAGGACAGATCTACGAGCAGTACTTC. It encodes CASSTGQIYEQYF.

The CDR3 loop reads CASSSLRPGGTDTQYF. The CDR3 nucleotides read TGTGCCAGCAGCTCGTTACGACCCGGGGGTACAGATACGCAGTATTTT. The chain links TRBV11-2 to TRBJ2-3; D is perhaps TRBD2 (6 bases). Trimming took off 4 bases at V and 3 bases at J, with 17 bases between the two ends. The CDR3 covers 16 residues. CDR1 SGHAT and CDR2 FQNNGV come from the germline V gene.

The chain carries TRBV18 and TRBJ2-7; 14 bases are shared with TRBD2. CDR1 is KGHSH and CDR2 is LQKENI in the germline V gene. After removal of 2 bases from V and 5 bases from J, the junction contained 11 bases not matched to a gene. CDR3 length: 18 amino acids. CDR3 sequence: CASSPIAGTSGRGDEQYF. In DNA form, the CDR3 reads TGTGCCAGCTCACCAATTGCCGGGACTAGCGGGAGAGGCGACGAGCAGTACTTC.

This clone appeared many times. The chain links TRBV30 to TRBJ1-6, with 7 bases that match TRBD1. CDR1 is GTSNPN and CDR2 is SVGIG in the germline V gene (reference sequence). J gave up 4 bases and V 7 bases, and 4 bases lay outside the gene matches. The CDR3 has 13 amino acids. The CDR3 region is CALSGQYNSPLHF. Written as DNA, the CDR3 is TGTGCCTTGTCGGGACAGTATAATTCACCCCTCCACTTT.

About this clone: One end of the junction varies from germline; a read error may be responsible. The chain is built from TRBV19 and TRBJ1-2; possibly TRBD1 for D (6 bases). The germline gives CDR1 LNHDA, CDR2 SQIVND (reference sequence). CDR3 length equals 15 residues. The CDR3 reads CASSELSTGNSGYTF. As DNA, the CDR3 is TGTGCCAGTAGTGAACTCTCGACAGGAAACTCTGGCTACACCTTC.

Details on this clone: Other DNA variants within this sample encode the same CDR3. The chain combines TRBV24-1 with TRBJ2-6; 9 bases line up with TRBD1. Unmatched junction bases numbered 4, after V lost 4 bases and J lost 4 bases. The CDR3 is 16 amino acids. Germline V CDR1 and CDR2: KGHDR, SFDVKD. CDR3 sequence: CATSDRTGVGANVLTF. In DNA, the CDR3 is TGTGCCACCAGTGACCGGACAGGGGTCGGGGCCAACGTCCTGACTTTC.

This clone has more than one count but fewer than ten. The gene calls are TRBV9 and TRBJ2-1; the D is unclear. V dropped 4 bases and J dropped 0 bases, with 8 bases sitting between them. This CDR3 comprises 14 residues. Germline-derived CDR1 and CDR2 are SGDLS and YYNGEE. The CDR3 here is CASSPYSSYNEQFF. In nucleotides, the CDR3 is TGTGCCAGCAGCCCGTACAGCTCCTACAATGAGCAGTTCTTC.

This chain joins TRBV5-1 and TRBJ2-2, with 7 bases matching TRBD2. The trim removed 4 bases at V and 6 bases at J, leaving 6 bases unmatched. The CDR3 runs to 14 residues. Germline assignment: CDR1 SGHRS and CDR2 YFSETQ. CDR3 sequence (DNA): TGCGCCAGCAGCCCCCAGGCGGGGGCCGGGGAGCTGTTTTTT. Translation gives CASSPQAGAGELFF. The full variable domain, its missing parts supplied by reference TRBV5-1 and TRBJ2-2, is KAGVTQTPRYLIKTRGQQVTLSCSPISGHRSVSWYQQTPGQGLQFLFEYFSETQRNKGNFPGRFSGRQFSNSRSEMNVSTLELGDSALYLCASSPQAGAGELFFGEGSRLTVL.

This chain uses TRBV19 with TRBJ2-2; D gene ambiguous. V lost 3 bases and J lost 3, with 8 bases in between. CDR3 length equals 14 residues. Germline values: CDR1 LNHDA, CDR2 SQIVND (reference sequence). CDR3 sequence (DNA): TGTGCCAGTAGTATTACGAGTTACACCGGGGAGCTGTTTTTT. It encodes CASSITSYTGELFF.

The chain uses TRBV12-3 or TRBV12-4 and TRBJ1-1, with 8 bases identical to TRBD1. Germline trimming cut 2 bases from V and 10 bases from J; bases unmatched to any gene: 3. The CDR3 contains 12 residues. CDR3 in DNA: TGTGCCAGCAGTTTAACCAGGGGGCGAGCTTTCTTT. Encoded protein: CASSLTRGRAFF.

The rearrangement joins TRBV19 to TRBJ2-1; 11 bases are a match to TRBD2. The ends lost 6 bases at V and 8 bases at J; junction bases unmatched: 6. This CDR3 spans 14 amino acids. From germline, CDR1 is LNHDA and CDR2 SQIVND (reference sequence). CDR3 protein: CASRVAGGPYEQFF. CDR3 DNA sequence: TGTGCCAGTAGGGTAGCGGGGGGGCCCTATGAGCAGTTCTTC.

This chain links TRBV19 with TRBJ1-5; tentative D call: TRBD1 (6 bases). Germline V gene data show CDR1 as LNHDA and CDR2 as SQIVND (reference sequence). The V end lost 5 bases, the J end lost 4 bases, and 18 bases lay between the germline ends. CDR3 size: 16 residues. CDR3 amino acids: CASSPLQGSKNQPQHF. The CDR3 DNA sequence: TGTGCCAGTAGTCCCCTTCAGGGGTCAAAGAATCAGCCCCAGCATTTT.

V is TRBV18 and J is TRBJ2-1, with D hard to call. Trimming stripped 5 bases from V and 8 bases from J, with 16 bases between. The CDR3 is made up of 14 amino acids. The germline V gene has CDR1 KGHSH and CDR2 LQKENI. The chain's CDR3 is CASSKDEAEDEQFF. The DNA of the CDR3 is TGTGCCAGCTCAAAAGACGAGGCTGAGGATGAGCAGTTCTTC.

The chain joins TRBV30 to TRBJ1-1; D is possibly TRBD1 (5 bases). Germline CDR1 GTSNPN, CDR2 SVGIG (reference sequence). Trimming took 4 bases from V and 4 from J, leaving 13 bases between them. The CDR3 has 13 amino acids. Here the CDR3 DNA reads TGTGCCTGGAATCTACGGGGGGGCACTGAAGCTTTCTTT. Protein product: CAWNLRGGTEAFF.

This rearrangement joins TRBV7-2 to TRBJ1-6; no clear D. V was trimmed by 6 bases and J by 6 bases, leaving 15 bases between them. The germline gives CDR1 SGHTA, CDR2 FQGNSA. The CDR3 is 15 amino acids. CDR3: CASRHKRGSNSPLHF. CDR3 nucleotide sequence: TGTGCCAGCAGACACAAGCGGGGTTCTAATTCACCCCTCCACTTT.

Details on this clone: With a much larger clone just one base away, this may be a read error. The CDR3 sequence: CASRRGQGNTEAFF. CDR3 in DNA: TGTGCCAGCAGACGGGGACAGGGGAACACTGAAGCTTTCTTT. V and J are TRBV11-1 and TRBJ1-1, with 9 bases lining up with TRBD1. The CDR3 loop spans 14 amino acids. V dropped 6 bases and J dropped 1; count of bases not matched to a gene: 3. Germline assignment: CDR1 SGHAT and CDR2 FQDESV (reference sequence).

The J gene is TRBJ2-5, the V gene TRBV5-4; D uncertain. This CDR3 contains 12 residues. Deletions cut 1 base from V and 3 bases from J, with 4 bases between. Germline loops: CDR1 SGHNT, CDR2 YYREEE (reference sequence). The CDR3 protein is CASSLNKETQYF. CDR3 nucleotide sequence: TGTGCCAGCAGCTTGAACAAAGAGACCCAGTACTTC.

J is TRBJ1-1 and V is TRBV3-1 (or the pseudogene TRBV3-2); D is ambiguous. CDR1 is LGHDT and CDR2 is YNNKEL in the germline V gene (reference sequence). The V end was cut by 7 bases, the J end by 4 bases, with 10 bases between. The CDR3 has 12 residues. The CDR3 here is CASNTAGTEAFF. CDR3 DNA sequence: TGTGCCAGCAACACCGCGGGCACTGAAGCTTTCTTT.

In this sample, this clone turned up a few times. Other DNA sequences within the sample encode an identical CDR3. The chain is built from TRBV30 and TRBJ1-6; TRBD1 matches 9 bases. The CDR3 loop spans 14 amino acids. The ends lost 1 base at V and 7 bases at J; junction bases unmatched: 2. The V gene's germline CDR1 is GTSNPN and CDR2 SVGIG (reference sequence). The CDR3 DNA sequence: TGTGCCTGGAGTGCGGGACAGGGAAATTCACCCCTCCACTTT. Amino acids: CAWSAGQGNSPLHF.

The chain combines TRBV9 with TRBJ2-7; D unclear. Trimming removed 3 bases at V and 4 bases at J, with 8 bases between. The CDR3 is made up of 12 amino acids. Germline assignment: CDR1 SGDLS and CDR2 YYNGEE. The DNA for the CDR3 is TGTGCCAGCAGCGCAAGCCCGTACGAGCAGTACTTC. Translation gives CASSASPYEQYF.

This chain joins TRBV5-1 and TRBJ1-4; tentatively, D is TRBD1 (5 bases). With 2 bases removed from V and 4 bases from J, the gap between germline ends came to 9 bases. The germline CDR1 and CDR2 sequences are SGHRS and YFSETQ. This CDR3 comprises 14 residues. CDR3 loop: CASSFKTVNEKLFF. For the CDR3, the DNA is TGCGCCAGCAGCTTCAAGACAGTTAATGAAAAACTGTTTTTT.

The chain has TRBV28 and TRBJ2-7; the match to TRBD2 covers 9 bases. Losses at the gene ends were 5 bases for V and 3 bases for J; bases not matched to a gene: 5. The germline V gene has CDR1 MDHEN and CDR2 SYDVKM. CDR3 length: 14 residues. CDR3 protein: CASSMPSGDYEQYF. The DNA for the CDR3 is TGTGCCAGCAGTATGCCTAGCGGGGACTACGAGCAGTACTTC.

The CDR3 sequence is CASSLRAGGPSYNEQFF. In DNA form, the CDR3 reads TGTGCCAGCAGTTTAAGGGCGGGAGGGCCGTCCTACAATGAGCAGTTCTTC. The chain combines TRBV27 with TRBJ2-1; 9 nucleotides align to TRBD2. Unmatched junction bases numbered 6, after V lost 2 bases and J lost 1 base. This CDR3 is 17 amino acids long. Germline CDR1 MNHEY, CDR2 SMNVEV (reference sequence).

This chain joins TRBV28 and TRBJ2-5; tentative D call: TRBD1 (6 bases). Germline V lookup: CDR1 MDHEN, CDR2 SYDVKM. V shed 5 bases and J shed 2 bases, with 12 bases lying between them. CDR3 length: 14 residues. Here the CDR3 reads CASSLRTDQETQYF. The CDR3 DNA follows: TGTGCCAGCAGTCTCCGGACAGATCAAGAGACCCAGTACTTC.

The chain employs TRBV15 and TRBJ2-3; 12 bases are shared with TRBD2. Germline values: CDR1 LNHNV, CDR2 YYDKDF (reference sequence). J lost 5 bases, V lost 1 base, and 7 bases had no gene match. The CDR3 has 17 amino acids. In DNA form, the CDR3 reads TGTGCCACCAGCAGAGCGACTAGCGGGGGACTGGGAGATACGCAGTATTTT. Its protein product is CATSRATSGGLGDTQYF.

In this sample, this clone turned up a few times. The chain links TRBV27 to TRBJ1-6; TRBD1 agrees at 9 bases. The trim removed 6 bases at V and 11 bases at J, leaving 8 bases unmatched. The V gene's germline CDR1 is MNHEY and CDR2 SMNVEV (reference sequence). The CDR3 sequence is 14 residues long. In DNA, the CDR3 is TGTGCCAGCAGGGGGGCGGGACAGGGCACACCCCTCCACTTT. Its protein product is CASRGAGQGTPLHF.

This chain links TRBV4-2 with TRBJ2-6, with 7 bases that match TRBD1. CDR1 and CDR2 from the germline V gene are LGHNA and YNFKEQ. Unmatched junction bases numbered 4, after V lost 3 bases and J lost 2 bases. The CDR3 is 16 amino acids. The CDR3 loop is CASSQPGTAGANVLTF. The CDR3 DNA sequence: TGTGCCAGCAGCCAGCCCGGGACAGCTGGGGCCAACGTCCTGACTTTC.

This clone was seen once. The J gene is TRBJ1-5, the V gene TRBV9, with TRBD1 matching 7 bases. The junction had 4 bases not matched to a gene; V was cut back by 2 bases and J by 2 bases. The CDR3 loop spans 15 amino acids. Germline CDR1 reads SGDLS; CDR2 reads YYNGEE. The DNA of the CDR3 is TGTGCCAGCAGCGTCACCGGGACAGGCAATCAGCCCCAGCATTTT. Translating it yields CASSVTGTGNQPQHF.

CDR3 nucleotides: TGTGCCAGCAGATCCCCCTGGAGGGCTTCGGACACTGAAGCTTTCTTT. It translates to CASRSPWRASDTEAFF. The rearrangement links TRBV28 to TRBJ1-1; D is unresolved. The germline gives CDR1 MDHEN, CDR2 SYDVKM. V lost 6 bases and J lost 3, with 20 bases in between. There are 16 residues in the CDR3.

J is TRBJ1-1 and V is TRBV18; 8 nucleotides line up with TRBD1. This CDR3 is 13 amino acids long. The trim removed 3 bases at V and 12 bases at J, leaving 9 bases unmatched. Germline-derived CDR1 and CDR2 are KGHSH and LQKENI. The CDR3 here is CASSPLNGQGSFF. The CDR3 DNA is TGTGCCAGCTCACCTCTAAACGGACAGGGATCTTTCTTT.

A few counts support this clone. This sequence joins TRBV30 and TRBJ2-3; TRBD1 matches at 9 bases. J lost 4 bases, V lost 3 bases, and 5 bases had no gene match. The CDR3 is 14 residues long. From germline, CDR1 is GTSNPN and CDR2 SVGIG (reference sequence). In nucleotides, the CDR3 is TGTGCCTGGAGGAGACAGGGGGTTGCAGATACGCAGTATTTT. Translation: CAWRRQGVADTQYF.